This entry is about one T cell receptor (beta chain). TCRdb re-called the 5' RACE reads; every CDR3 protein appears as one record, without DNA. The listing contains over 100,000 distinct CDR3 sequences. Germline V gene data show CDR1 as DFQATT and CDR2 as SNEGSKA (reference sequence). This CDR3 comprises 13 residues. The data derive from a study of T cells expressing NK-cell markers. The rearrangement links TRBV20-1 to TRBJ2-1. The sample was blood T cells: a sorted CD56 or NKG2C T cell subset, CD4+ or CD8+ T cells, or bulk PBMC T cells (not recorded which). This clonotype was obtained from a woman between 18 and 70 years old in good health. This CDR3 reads CSARVPNHNEQFF.